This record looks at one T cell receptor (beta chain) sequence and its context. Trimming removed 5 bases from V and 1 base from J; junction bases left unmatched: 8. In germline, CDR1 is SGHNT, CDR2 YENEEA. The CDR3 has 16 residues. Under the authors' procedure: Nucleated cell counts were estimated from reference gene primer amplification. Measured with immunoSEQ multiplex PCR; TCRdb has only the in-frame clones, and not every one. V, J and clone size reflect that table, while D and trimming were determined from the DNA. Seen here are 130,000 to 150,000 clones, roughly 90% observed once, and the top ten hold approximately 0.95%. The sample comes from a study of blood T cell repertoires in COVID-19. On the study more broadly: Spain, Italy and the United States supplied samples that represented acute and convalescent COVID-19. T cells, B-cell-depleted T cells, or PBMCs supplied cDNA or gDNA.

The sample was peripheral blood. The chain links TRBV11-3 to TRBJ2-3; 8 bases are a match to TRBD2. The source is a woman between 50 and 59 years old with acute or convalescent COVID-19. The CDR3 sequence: CASSPRGTRGTDTQYF. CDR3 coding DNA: TGTGCCAGCAGCCCCAGAGGGACTAGGGGCACAGATACGCAGTATTTT.